These 29 T cell receptor beta chains originate from one sample sequenced in a study of graft-versus-host responses after intestinal transplantation. Which antigens these TCRs recognize remains unknown. Clones were read by immunoSEQ multiplex PCR, and TCRdb kept only the in-frame ones, dropping some. Altogether under 45,000 clones are present, roughly 94% being singletons, with the ten largest covering 0.2% to 0.25%. The input for sequencing was unstimulated CD4+ T cells sorted from spleen or lymph node cells, taken before transplant. Receptors were obtained from a human donor who was the organ donor for an intestinal transplant.

The chain recombines TRBV9 with TRBJ1-1; D possibly corresponds to TRBD1 (5 bases). The CDR3 length is 14 residues. Germline V lookup: CDR1 SGDLS, CDR2 YYNGEE. The germline V and J ends were trimmed by 0 bases and 5 bases, with 11 bases remaining between them. As DNA, the CDR3 is TGTGCCAGCAGCGTAGAAGTGTGGGGGACTGAAGCTTTCTTT. Protein sequence: CASSVEVWGTEAFF.

The rearrangement joins TRBV18 to TRBJ2-7; no clear D gene. The CDR3 contains 14 residues. Germline CDR1 and CDR2: KGHSH and LQKENI. The V gene lost 1 base and the J gene lost 2 bases, with 9 bases spanning the gap. CDR3 sequence (DNA): TGTGCCAGCTCACCACAGGGTTCGACCTACGAGCAGTACTTC. It codes for CASSPQGSTYEQYF.

V is TRBV30 and J is TRBJ2-1; 7 nucleotides match TRBD1. Germline CDR1 reads GTSNPN; CDR2 reads SVGIG (reference sequence). After removal of 1 base from V and 12 bases from J, the junction contained 9 bases not matched to a gene. The CDR3 is made up of 13 amino acids. CDR3 residues: CAWSARTGSAQFF. The CDR3 coding sequence is TGTGCCTGGAGTGCCCGGACAGGTTCCGCGCAGTTCTTC.

The V gene is TRBV29-1, the J gene TRBJ2-5; 11 bases are shared with TRBD2. The CDR3 contains 13 residues. Per germline, CDR1 SQVTM and CDR2 ANQGSEA. Germline trimming cut 8 bases from V and 2 bases from J; bases unmatched to any gene: 4. The CDR3 nucleotides are TGCAGCATTAGGACTAGCGGGCAAGAGACCCAGTACTTC. This codes for CSIRTSGQETQYF.

The rearrangement uses TRBV7-9 and TRBJ1-1; a weak D match, TRBD1 (5 bases). The germline V gene has CDR1 SEHNR and CDR2 FQNEAQ (reference sequence). This CDR3 is 14 amino acids long. V lost 3 bases and J lost 5, with 13 bases in between. The CDR3 region is CASSFWGGVTEAFF. CDR3 in DNA: TGTGCCAGCAGCTTCTGGGGGGGGGTTACTGAAGCTTTCTTT.

V is TRBV18 and J is TRBJ2-5; 7 bases agree with TRBD2. V lost 2 bases and J lost 10; bases outside the gene matches: 7. Germline V gene sequence: CDR1 KGHSH, CDR2 LQKENI. There are 13 residues in the CDR3. The CDR3 sequence: CASSPEARGSQYF. The CDR3 bases are TGTGCCAGCTCACCAGAGGCGCGGGGGAGCCAGTACTTC.

V gene TRBV9 combines with J gene TRBJ2-1, with TRBD2 as a possible D gene (5 bases). With 0 bases removed from V and 7 bases from J, the gap between germline ends came to 17 bases. There are 16 residues in the CDR3. CDR1 and CDR2 (germline): SGDLS, YYNGEE. DNA of the CDR3: TGTGCCAGCAGCGTAGCTACGGCTAGCCCACTTAATGAGCAGTTCTTC. Amino acid sequence: CASSVATASPLNEQFF.

This chain joins TRBV30 and TRBJ1-3; TRBD1 might be the D (6 bases). The CDR3 totals 14 residues. The V and J ends lost 3 bases and 1 base respectively, with 10 bases between them. The germline V gene encodes CDR1 GTSNPN and CDR2 SVGIG (reference sequence). For the CDR3, the DNA is TGTGCCTGGAGCGGGGACACTTCTGGAAACACCATATATTTT. Translation: CAWSGDTSGNTIYF. The whole variable domain, filled in from reference TRBV30 and TRBJ1-3, reads SQTIHQWPATLVQPVGSPLSLECTVEGTSNPNLYWYRQAAGRGLQLLFYSVGIGQISSEVPQNLSASRPQDRQFILSSKKLLLSDSGFYLCAWSGDTSGNTIYFGEGSWLTVV.

V and J are TRBV7-8 and TRBJ2-7; 7 nucleotides match TRBD2. Losses at the gene ends were 1 base for V and 2 bases for J; bases not matched to a gene: 5. CDR1 and CDR2 from the germline V gene are SGHVS and FQNEAQ. The CDR3 spans 15 residues. CDR3 coding DNA: TGTGCCAGCAGCTTAGTGGGCGGGGGTCCCTACGAGCAGTACTTC. This codes for CASSLVGGGPYEQYF.

The rearrangement links TRBV13 to TRBJ1-1; D remains ambiguous. V lost 6 bases and J lost 1, with 6 bases in between. There are 12 residues in the CDR3. Germline V gives CDR1 PRHDT, CDR2 FYEKMQ (reference sequence). CDR3 nucleotides: TGTGCCAGCAGTTGGGAGAACACTGAAGCTTTCTTT. The encoded protein is CASSWENTEAFF.

The chain links TRBV5-1 to TRBJ2-2, with D perhaps matching TRBD1 (6 bases). CDR3 length equals 14 residues. The germline V and J ends were trimmed by 4 bases and 4 bases, with 11 bases remaining between them. Germline lookup yields CDR1 SGHRS and CDR2 YFSETQ. The CDR3 region is CASSTTTGTGELFF. CDR3 sequence (DNA): TGCGCCAGCAGCACAACGACAGGCACCGGGGAGCTGTTTTTT.

CDR3 DNA sequence: TGTGCCAGCAGCTTCAAGGGTGCCACTGAAGCTTTCTTT. The encoded protein is CASSFKGATEAFF. The chain couples TRBV11-3 to TRBJ1-1; D remains unclear. This CDR3 contains 13 residues. V was shortened by 3 bases and J by 4 bases, with 9 bases between the two germline ends. Germline values: CDR1 SGHNT, CDR2 YENEEA.

J is TRBJ2-3 and V is TRBV7-6, with D unclear. CDR3 length equals 13 residues. CDR1 and CDR2 from the germline V gene are SGHVS and FNYEAQ. V was trimmed by 5 bases and J by 5 bases, leaving 11 bases between them. CDR3: CASSPVILDTQYF. CDR3 sequence (DNA): TGTGCCAGCAGCCCCGTTATTTTAGATACGCAGTATTTT.

CDR3 DNA sequence: TGTGCCAGCAGACGGACGACTAGCGGGGGTTGGGATACGCAGTATTTT. Protein product: CASRRTTSGGWDTQYF. The chain recombines TRBV7-2 with TRBJ2-3; 12 nucleotides align to TRBD2. V shed 6 bases and J 6 bases; nucleotides not matched to a gene: 10. Germline CDR1 and CDR2: SGHTA and FQGNSA. The CDR3 has 16 amino acids. Supplemented by reference TRBV7-2 and TRBJ2-3, the full variable domain reads GAGVSQSPSNKVTEKGKDVELRCDPISGHTALYWYRQSLGQGLEFLIYFQGNSAPDKSGLPSDRFSAERTGGSVSTLTIQRTQQEDSAVYLCASRRTTSGGWDTQYFGPGTRLTVL.

V gene TRBV29-1 combines with J gene TRBJ2-1; the D gene is possibly TRBD1 (5 bases). V shed 3 bases and J shed 6 bases, with 12 bases lying between them. The CDR3 runs 13 residues. Per germline, CDR1 SQVTM and CDR2 ANQGSEA. CDR3 protein: CSVDGQGFNEQFF. The CDR3 DNA reads TGCAGCGTTGATGGCCAGGGATTCAATGAGCAGTTCTTC.

The table lists this clone with a count of one. The V gene is TRBV4-1, the J gene TRBJ1-3, with TRBD1 matching over 9 bases. The CDR3 loop spans 18 amino acids. The J segment lost 2 bases and the V segment lost 4 bases, leaving 12 bases of the junction unmatched. Germline V gives CDR1 MGHRA, CDR2 YSYEKL. CDR3 protein: CASSPRTGEGMPGNTIYF. CDR3 nucleotides: TGCGCCAGCAGCCCGCGGACAGGGGAAGGTATGCCTGGAAACACCATATATTTT.

The rearrangement uses TRBV30 and TRBJ2-7, with TRBD2 as a possible D gene (5 bases). The CDR3 length is 13 residues. Trimming stripped 2 bases from V and 0 bases from J, with 8 bases between. The germline V gene has CDR1 GTSNPN and CDR2 SVGIG (reference sequence). CDR3 sequence: CAWSSGLSYEQYF. The CDR3 DNA follows: TGTGCCTGGAGTAGCGGCCTCTCCTACGAGCAGTACTTC.

The rearrangement joins TRBV7-8 to TRBJ2-7; possibly TRBD1 for D (6 bases). CDR3 length: 11 amino acids. V shed 5 bases and J shed 7 bases, with 9 bases lying between them. Germline CDR1 and CDR2: SGHVS and FQNEAQ. Written as DNA, the CDR3 is TGTGCCAGCAGCATTGACAGGGAGCAGTACTTC. It translates to CASSIDREQYF.

The chain recombines TRBV7-2 with TRBJ2-3; D might be TRBD2 (5 bases). The ends were cut back, 4 bases at V and 10 bases at J, with 12 bases in the middle. Germline-derived CDR1 and CDR2 are SGHTA and FQGNSA. The CDR3 covers 12 residues. Here the CDR3 reads CASSWTTGAQYF. In nucleotides, the CDR3 is TGTGCCAGCAGCTGGACCACCGGGGCGCAGTATTTT. The variable domain in full, completed from reference TRBV7-2 and TRBJ2-3, reads GAGVSQSPSNKVTEKGKDVELRCDPISGHTALYWYRQSLGQGLEFLIYFQGNSAPDKSGLPSDRFSAERTGGSVSTLTIQRTQQEDSAVYLCASSWTTGAQYFGPGTRLTVL.

This clone was seen just once. This rearrangement joins TRBV4-3 to TRBJ1-2; 7 nucleotides agree with TRBD1. The V gene's germline CDR1 is LGHNA and CDR2 YSLEER. The J segment lost 5 bases and the V segment lost 1 base, leaving 1 base of the junction unmatched. The CDR3 extends over 13 amino acids. CDR3 loop: CASSQARGYGYTF. For the CDR3, the DNA is TGCGCCAGCAGCCAAGCCAGGGGGTATGGCTACACCTTC.

The chain is built from TRBV9 and TRBJ1-1, with a weak D call TRBD1 (6 bases). There are 17 residues in the CDR3. The V and J ends lost 0 bases and 0 bases respectively, with 15 bases between them. Germline CDR1 and CDR2: SGDLS and YYNGEE. The CDR3 here is CASSVAGAGDLNTEAFF. Here the CDR3 DNA reads TGTGCCAGCAGCGTAGCCGGGGCAGGGGACCTGAACACTGAAGCTTTCTTT.

The chain is built from TRBV11-3 and TRBJ2-5; 10 nucleotides agree with TRBD1. V gave up 5 bases and J gave up 5 bases; unmatched junction bases: 8. The germline gives CDR1 SGHNT, CDR2 YENEEA. The CDR3 spans 15 residues. In DNA form, the CDR3 reads TGTGCCAGCAGCCCACGGGACAGGGGAATGGAGACCCAGTACTTC. As protein: CASSPRDRGMETQYF. Together with reference TRBV11-3 and TRBJ2-5, the CDR3 gives the full variable domain: EAGVVQSPRYKIIEKKQPVAFWCNPISGHNTLYWYLQNLGQGPELLIRYENEEAVDDSQLPKDRFSAERLKGVDSTLKIQPAELGDSAVYLCASSPRDRGMETQYFGPGTRLLVL.

This chain connects TRBV5-1 to TRBJ1-2, with TRBD1 identical over 9 bases. Germline V CDR1 and CDR2: SGHRS, YFSETQ. The CDR3 consists of 15 residues. Trimming cost V 5 bases and J 5 bases; bases outside gene matches: 10. CDR3 nucleotides: TGCGCCAGCAGGGAAGGACAGGGGTTTGAGTATGGCTACACCTTC. It specifies CASREGQGFEYGYTF.

V and J are TRBV5-1 and TRBJ2-3; no firm D call. V was shortened by 0 bases and J by 1 base, with 6 bases between the two germline ends. Germline V CDR1 and CDR2: SGHRS, YFSETQ. CDR3 length equals 14 residues. The CDR3 here is CASSLGTGTDTQYF. CDR3 nucleotides: TGCGCCAGCAGCTTGGGGACGGGCACAGATACGCAGTATTTT.

This clone has only one observation. This sequence joins TRBV6-5 and TRBJ1-5; D ambiguous. Trimming cost V 0 bases and J 3 bases, with 6 bases left between them. Germline V gene lookup returns CDR1 MNHEY and CDR2 SVGAGI. The CDR3 runs to 14 residues. CDR3 sequence: CASSYSQYNQPQHF. DNA for the CDR3: TGTGCCAGCAGTTACTCGCAGTACAATCAGCCCCAGCATTTT.

The chain joins TRBV4-3 to TRBJ1-5; the D is unclear. Trimming took 1 base from V and 6 from J, leaving 13 bases between them. Germline loops: CDR1 LGHNA, CDR2 YSLEER. This CDR3 has 15 amino acids. CDR3 sequence reads: CASSQGWWRGQPQHF. The CDR3, as DNA: TGCGCCAGCAGCCAAGGGTGGTGGCGGGGTCAGCCCCAGCATTTT.

The V gene is TRBV20-1, the J gene TRBJ1-1; D remains ambiguous. The CDR3 sequence is 10 residues long. Germline V gene data show CDR1 as DFQATT and CDR2 as SNEGSKA (reference sequence). Trimming stripped 5 bases from V and 10 bases from J, with 11 bases between. This CDR3 reads CSASQAGAFF. The CDR3 nucleotides are TGCAGTGCTTCCCAGGCGGGAGCTTTCTTT.

The chain links TRBV7-9 to TRBJ2-1; 7 nucleotides align to TRBD2. Trimming removed 0 bases from V and 4 bases from J; junction bases left unmatched: 0. The CDR3 runs to 14 residues. Germline lookup yields CDR1 SEHNR and CDR2 FQNEAQ (reference sequence). The CDR3 DNA sequence: TGTGCCAGCAGCTTAGCGGGGGGGTACAATGAGCAGTTCTTC. It specifies CASSLAGGYNEQFF.

This clone occurred once. V and J are TRBV5-1 and TRBJ1-6, with D unclear. Trimming took 4 bases from V and 8 from J, leaving 19 bases between them. CDR1 SGHRS and CDR2 YFSETQ come from the germline V gene. This CDR3 comprises 16 residues. The CDR3 spells CASSPDVGVKDSPLHF. The DNA of the CDR3 is TGCGCCAGCAGCCCGGACGTGGGCGTCAAGGATTCACCCCTCCACTTT. Looking up the rest from reference TRBV5-1 and TRBJ1-6 gives the full variable domain: KAGVTQTPRYLIKTRGQQVTLSCSPISGHRSVSWYQQTPGQGLQFLFEYFSETQRNKGNFPGRFSGRQFSNSRSEMNVSTLELGDSALYLCASSPDVGVKDSPLHFGNGTRLTVT.